The entry below gives a single TCR beta chain sequence along with its context. The sample originates from a study of cytomegalovirus exposure and HLA in healthy donors. The PCR used 60 Vbeta and 13 Jbeta primers. Sequencing was performed with immunoSEQ multiplex PCR; in TCRdb, only in-frame clones are kept and a portion is missing. This sample has around 130,000 clones, with roughly 75% found just once. The CDR3 loop spans 15 amino acids. Per the germline V gene, CDR1 is LNHDA and CDR2 is SQIVND (reference sequence). V shed 9 bases and J shed 7 bases, with 22 bases lying between them. Sequenced material: PBMCs. The TCR sequence derives from a man aged 25 to 40 in good health and CMV-seronegative. The chain employs TRBV19 and TRBJ1-5, with TRBD1 as a possible D gene (6 bases). Written as DNA, the CDR3 is TGTGCCAGCCCAAAGGGGGAAGTTACTGGACAGCCCCAGCATTTT. Protein product: CASPKGEVTGQPQHF.